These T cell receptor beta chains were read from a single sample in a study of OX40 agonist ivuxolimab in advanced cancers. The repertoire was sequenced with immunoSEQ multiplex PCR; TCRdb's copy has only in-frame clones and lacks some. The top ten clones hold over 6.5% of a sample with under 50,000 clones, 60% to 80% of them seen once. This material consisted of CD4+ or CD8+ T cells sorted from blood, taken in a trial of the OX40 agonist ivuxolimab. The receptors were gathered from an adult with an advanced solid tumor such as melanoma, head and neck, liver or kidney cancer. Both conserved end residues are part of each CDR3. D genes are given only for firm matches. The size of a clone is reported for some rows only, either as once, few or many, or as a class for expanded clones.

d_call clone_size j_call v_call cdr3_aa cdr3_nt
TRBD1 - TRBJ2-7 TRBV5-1 CASSRGDSTYEQYF TGCGCCAGCAGCCGAGGGGACAGCACCTACGAGCAGTACTTC
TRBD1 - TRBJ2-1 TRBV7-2 CASSSRDRDKDEQFF TGTGCCAGCAGCTCCCGGGACAGGGATAAAGATGAGCAGTTCTTC
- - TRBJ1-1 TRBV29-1 CSVSPGHNTEAFF TGCAGCGTTTCGCCGGGGCACAACACTGAAGCTTTCTTT
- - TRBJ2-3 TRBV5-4 CASSLLLGTDTQYF TGTGCCAGCAGCTTGCTCCTCGGGACAGATACGCAGTATTTT
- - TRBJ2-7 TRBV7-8 CASSLSIRRSSYEQYF TGTGCCAGCAGCTTATCGATAAGGAGGAGTTCCTACGAGCAGTACTTC
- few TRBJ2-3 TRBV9 CASSDPSGWGTDTQYF TGTGCCAGCAGCGACCCGTCAGGGTGGGGCACAGATACGCAGTATTTT
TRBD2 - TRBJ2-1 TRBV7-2 CASSLTSGPYNEQFF TGTGCCAGCAGCTTAACTAGCGGGCCTTACAATGAGCAGTTCTTC
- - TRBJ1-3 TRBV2 CASSEPRSGNTIYF TGTGCCAGCAGTGAACCCCGTTCTGGAAACACCATATATTTT
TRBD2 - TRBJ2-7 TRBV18 CASSPPLVGLAADYEQYF TGTGCCAGCTCACCACCCCTAGTTGGGCTAGCGGCCGACTACGAGCAGTACTTC
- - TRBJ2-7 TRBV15 CATSREAVSSYEQYF TGTGCCACCAGCAGAGAAGCAGTAAGCTCCTACGAGCAGTACTTC
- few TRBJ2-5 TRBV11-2 CASNSGQKETQYF TGTGCCAGCAACTCGGGACAAAAAGAGACCCAGTACTTC
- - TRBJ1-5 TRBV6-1 CASSEARVLGNQPQHF TGTGCCAGCAGTGAAGCGCGGGTTCTAGGCAATCAGCCCCAGCATTTT
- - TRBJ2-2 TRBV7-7 CASSHIVGTGELFF TGTGCCAGCAGCCATATCGTGGGAACCGGGGAGCTGTTTTTT
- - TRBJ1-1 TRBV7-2 CASSFTENTEAFF TGTGCCAGCAGCTTTACAGAGAACACTGAAGCTTTCTTT
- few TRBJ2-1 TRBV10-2 CASRGGGDEQFF TGCGCCAGCCGGGGAGGGGGTGATGAGCAGTTCTTC
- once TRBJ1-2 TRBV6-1 CASRYDSQGGYGYTF TGTGCCAGCAGGTACGACAGTCAAGGTGGTTATGGCTACACCTTC
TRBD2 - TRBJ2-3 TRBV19 CASSIAGGGDTQYF TGTGCCAGTAGTATAGCGGGAGGGGGAGATACGCAGTATTTT
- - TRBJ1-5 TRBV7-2 CASSLQRRGGSNQPQHF TGTGCCAGCAGCCTACAGCGGAGGGGGGGGAGCAATCAGCCCCAGCATTTT
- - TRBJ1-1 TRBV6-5 CASRTRMGGTEAFF TGTGCCAGCAGAACTCGGATGGGGGGCACTGAAGCTTTCTTT
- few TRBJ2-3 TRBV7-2 CASSYTDTQYF TGTGCCAGCAGTTACACAGATACGCAGTATTTT
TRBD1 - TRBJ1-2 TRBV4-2 CASSPQGEGYGYTF TGTGCCAGCAGCCCACAGGGGGAGGGGTATGGCTACACCTTC
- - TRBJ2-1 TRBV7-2 CASSLVGNEQFF TGTGCCAGCAGCTTAGTGGGGAATGAGCAGTTCTTC
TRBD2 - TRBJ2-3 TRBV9 CASSVSSGRAVDTQYF TGTGCCAGCAGCGTATCTAGCGGGAGGGCCGTAGATACGCAGTATTTT
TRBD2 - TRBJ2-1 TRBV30 CAWSVLAGGENEQFF TGTGCCTGGAGTGTACTAGCGGGAGGGGAAAATGAGCAGTTCTTC
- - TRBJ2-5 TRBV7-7 CASSLGPTGQETQYF TGTGCCAGCAGCTTAGGGCCCACGGGCCAAGAGACCCAGTACTTC
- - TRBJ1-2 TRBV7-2 CASSLREGGGYTF TGTGCCAGCAGCTTAAGAGAGGGTGGTGGCTACACCTTC
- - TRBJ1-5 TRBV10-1 CASLHNKTGGGQPQHF TGCGCCAGCCTGCACAATAAGACCGGTGGCGGTCAGCCCCAGCATTTT
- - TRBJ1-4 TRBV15 CATSRAGVDRGNEKLFF TGTGCCACCAGCAGAGCAGGCGTGGATAGGGGTAATGAAAAACTGTTTTTT
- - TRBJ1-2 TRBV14 CASSQATLYGYTF TGTGCCAGCAGCCAAGCTACCCTCTATGGCTACACCTTC
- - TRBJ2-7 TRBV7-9 CASSLGRGNEQYF TGTGCCAGCAGCTTGGGCAGGGGAAACGAGCAGTACTTC
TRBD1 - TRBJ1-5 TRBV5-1 CASSPGTDQPQHF TGCGCCAGCAGCCCAGGGACAGATCAGCCCCAGCATTTT
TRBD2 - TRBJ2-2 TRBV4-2 CASSLSGRDTGELFF TGTGCCAGCAGCCTCAGCGGGAGGGACACCGGGGAGCTGTTTTTT
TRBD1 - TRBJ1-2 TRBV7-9 CASSFGTGRGEFYGYTF TGTGCCAGCAGCTTCGGGACAGGGAGGGGGGAATTCTATGGCTACACCTTC
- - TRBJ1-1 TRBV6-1 CASSEPGRGSDTEAFF TGTGCCAGCAGTGAACCGGGCAGAGGGTCGGACACTGAAGCTTTCTTT
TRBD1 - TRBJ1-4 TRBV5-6 CASSVLQGASINEKLFF TGTGCCAGCAGCGTATTACAGGGGGCAAGTATTAATGAAAAACTGTTTTTT
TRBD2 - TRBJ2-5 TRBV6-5 CASSSGKGQETQYF TGTGCCAGCAGTAGCGGGAAAGGGCAAGAGACCCAGTACTTC